This is a list of T cell receptor beta chains from one sample in a study of CD8+ T cells in alopecia areata. The method was immunoSEQ multiplex PCR; TCRdb's version includes in-frame clones alone and lacks a portion of them. The sample gives 150,000 to 250,000 clones, about 60% of which show up once; roughly 3.3% is in the top ten. This specimen was CD4+ T cells sorted from blood, taken at week 4, from a patient treated with tofacitinib. The receptors originated from a human donor with alopecia areata. CDR3s include the opening cysteine and the closing phenylalanine or tryptophan. The D gene is left open where the match is weak. Clone size is given for some rows only: seen once, a few or many times, or a class if the clone is expanded.

d_gene	v_gene	abundance	j_gene	CDR3aa	CDR3nt
TRBD1	TRBV18	few	TRBJ2-1	CASSPGQGVQFF	TGTGCCAGCTCACCCGGACAGGGGGTGCAGTTCTTC
.	TRBV6-6	.	TRBJ2-7	CASSRNDEQYF	TGTGCCAGCTCTCGGAACGACGAGCAGTACTTC
TRBD1	TRBV30	.	TRBJ2-5	CAWSSTSGTGYGETQYF	TGTGCCTGGAGTTCGACGTCTGGGACAGGGTATGGGGAGACCCAGTACTTC
TRBD2	TRBV29-1	few	TRBJ2-1	CSVELAGVYNEQFF	TGCAGCGTTGAGTTAGCGGGGGTTTACAATGAGCAGTTCTTC
TRBD2	TRBV29-1	.	TRBJ2-1	CSVEFPSGVYNEQFF	TGCAGCGTTGAATTCCCTAGCGGGGTCTACAATGAGCAGTTCTTC
.	TRBV5-1	.	TRBJ1-1	CASSLDGRVATEAFF	TGCGCCAGCAGCTTGGATGGCAGGGTGGCCACTGAAGCTTTCTTT
TRBD1	TRBV5-4	.	TRBJ2-6	CASSLDRGRGGANVLTF	TGCGCCAGCAGCCTTGACAGGGGGCGAGGAGGGGCCAACGTCCTGACTTTC
.	TRBV30	.	TRBJ1-2	CAWDHSSGYGYTF	TGTGCCTGGGACCATTCAAGCGGCTATGGCTACACCTTC
.	TRBV29-1	.	TRBJ1-1	CSVFREEATHTEAFF	TGCAGCGTTTTCAGGGAGGAGGCGACTCACACTGAAGCTTTCTTT
TRBD2	TRBV5-1	.	TRBJ2-3	CASSRDYPSTDTQYF	TGCGCCAGCAGCCGGGACTACCCTAGCACAGATACGCAGTATTTT